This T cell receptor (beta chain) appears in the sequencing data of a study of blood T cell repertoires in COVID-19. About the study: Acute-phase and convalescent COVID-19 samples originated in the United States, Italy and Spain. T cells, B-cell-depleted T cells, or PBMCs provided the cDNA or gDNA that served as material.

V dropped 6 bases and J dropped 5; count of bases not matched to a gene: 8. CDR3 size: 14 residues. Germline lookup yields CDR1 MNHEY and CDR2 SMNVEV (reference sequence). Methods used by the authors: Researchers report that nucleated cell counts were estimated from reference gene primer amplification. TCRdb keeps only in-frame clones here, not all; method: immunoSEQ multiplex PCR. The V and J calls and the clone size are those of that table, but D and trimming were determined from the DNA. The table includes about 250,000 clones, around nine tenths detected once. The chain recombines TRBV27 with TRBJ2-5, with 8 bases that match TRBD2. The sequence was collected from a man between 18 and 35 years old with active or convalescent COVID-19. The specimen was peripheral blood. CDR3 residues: CASSTGTRGETQYF. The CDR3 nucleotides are TGTGCCAGCAGCACCGGGACTAGGGGGGAGACCCAGTACTTC.